This T cell receptor (beta chain) was identified during a study of preoperative IRX-2 immunotherapy in early breast cancer. V was cut by 0 bases and J by 1 base, with 7 bases left in between. Germline CDR1 and CDR2: LNHNV and YYDKDF (reference sequence). The CDR3 consists of 15 residues. Treatment meaning: preoperative locoregional IRX-2 cytokine immunotherapy. Patients received preoperative, locoregional IRX-2 cytokine immunotherapy in a phase Ib study. Here immunoSEQ multiplex PCR was the method, and the copy in TCRdb shows in-frame clones only, minus some. The sample includes roughly 40,000 clones, 77% of them seen just once.

This receptor was obtained from a human donor with breast cancer. This chain joins TRBV15 and TRBJ1-3, with a tentative D call TRBD1 (5 bases). The sample consisted of tumor tissue, taken after IRX-2 immunotherapy. The DNA for the CDR3 is TGTGCCACCAGCAGAGATAACAGGTCTGGAAACACCATATATTTT. This translates into CATSRDNRSGNTIYF.